This T cell receptor beta chain comes out of a study of identifying expanded T cells in peripheral blood. Study results and limitations: Roughly 1.1 clones differed between technical replicates, versus around 15 and 19 over time.

TCRdb keeps only in-frame clones here, not all; method: immunoSEQ multiplex PCR. Found here are about 97,000 clones, around nine tenths of them singletons; the top ten hold 15% to 20%. Collection occurred without any documented infections or immune events in donors. On this clone: What it binds is not known.

CDR1 SEHNR and CDR2 FQNEAQ come from the germline V gene (reference sequence). The ends were cut back, 5 bases at V and 6 bases at J, with 21 bases in the middle. The CDR3 runs 16 residues. The sequence derives from a person aged 18 to 70 in good health. This chain connects TRBV7-9 to TRBJ2-3; D is perhaps TRBD2 (6 bases). The material sequenced was blood. The chain's CDR3 is CASSVPLALMKDTQYF. The DNA for the CDR3 is TGTGCCAGCAGCGTGCCTCTAGCGCTAATGAAGGATACGCAGTATTTT.